The clone carrying this T cell receptor (beta chain) occurred a few times. Assay: immunoSEQ multiplex PCR; the TCRdb copy retains only in-frame clones and omits some. Of 650,000 to 950,000 clones in the sample, roughly 85% were seen once. The CDR3 is 15 amino acids. The germline V gene has CDR1 SGHRS and CDR2 YFSETQ. The germline V and J ends were trimmed by 4 bases and 4 bases, with 14 bases remaining between them. This sample was taken from a study of shared T cell receptors in the human thymus. The same specimen was also included in a second study, on human thymus T cells. As that study records: Infants, healthy and Finnish, who were having corrective surgery for congenital heart defects served as donors. Resections from corrective heart surgery provided thymus tissue.

The sequenced sample was thymocytes. This TCR was recovered from a girl under two years old with a congenital heart defect. V usage is TRBV5-1 and J usage is TRBJ1-4, with D perhaps TRBD1 (6 bases). CDR3 sequence reads: CASSDDRPRNEKLFF. The CDR3 bases are TGCGCCAGCAGCGACGACAGGCCCCGTAATGAAAAACTGTTTTTT.